The following is a T cell receptor beta chain sequence with its context. No antigen is known for it. This could be a read error, since a much larger clone is one nucleotide away. Molecules of cDNA were individually given unique molecular identifiers that were attached to them. Using its own MiXCR run on the 5' RACE reads, TCRdb lists one record per CDR3 protein. Of 95,000 to 150,000 distinct CDR3 sequences listed, about 15% were seen once; the top ten hold around a fifth. The data belong to a study of early T cells in non-severe SARS-CoV-2 infection. Study summary: Sequenced material consisted of bulk RNA (from unsorted whole blood), and chains were unpaired. General study findings and limits: VDJdb-based annotation leaned toward anti-spike CD8 responses and missed private and CD4 specificities.

The sample comprised whole blood. The sequence was obtained from an adult who was a healthcare worker with PCR-confirmed SARS-CoV-2 infection or an uninfected control (not recorded which).

The chain's CDR3 is CASSHPLGQEVYEQYF. The CDR3 nucleotides are TGCGCCAGCAGCCACCCCCTAGGACAGGAAGTCTACGAGCAGTACTTC. This rearrangement joins TRBV4-1 to TRBJ2-7, with 7 bases fitting TRBD1. Germline values: CDR1 MGHRA, CDR2 YSYEKL. The CDR3 contains 16 residues. The junction had 11 bases not matched to a gene; V was cut back by 3 bases and J by 3 bases.